This is a list of T cell receptor beta chains from one sample in a study of blood T cell repertoires in COVID-19. Assay used: immunoSEQ multiplex PCR; TCRdb lists only in-frame clones, some missing. The sample contains some 96,000 clones, about 77% of which appear only once. Sequences were obtained from peripheral blood. Receptor source: a woman in her 70s with acute or convalescent COVID-19. CDR3s include the opening cysteine and the closing phenylalanine or tryptophan. The D gene is left open where the match is weak. Expanded clones are given a class, and other clones once, few, many or no size at all.

V	size	J	D	CDR3	DNA
TRBV7-7	NA	TRBJ1-3	NA	CASSLHPWSSGNTIYF	TGTGCCAGCAGCTTACACCCCTGGAGCTCTGGAAACACCATATATTTT
TRBV9	once	TRBJ1-4	NA	CASSVGAGEGEKLFF	TGTGCCAGCAGCGTAGGGGCAGGGGAAGGTGAAAAACTGTTTTTT
TRBV19	NA	TRBJ2-1	TRBD2	CASTALAGAWGEQFF	TGTGCCAGTACCGCTCTAGCGGGGGCTTGGGGTGAGCAGTTCTTC
TRBV4-1	NA	TRBJ1-4	TRBD1	CASSQDLLMGQPNEKLFF	TGCGCCAGCAGCCAAGATCTCTTGATGGGACAGCCTAATGAAAAACTGTTTTTT
TRBV7-2	NA	TRBJ2-5	TRBD2	CASSLGPGGQETQYF	TGTGCCAGCAGCTTAGGTCCGGGGGGCCAAGAGACCCAGTACTTC
TRBV3-1/TRBV3-2	NA	TRBJ2-7	NA	CASSQIQGSTEQYF	TGTGCCAGCAGCCAAATACAGGGCTCGACCGAGCAGTACTTC
TRBV10-2	NA	TRBJ2-7	NA	CASSDPIGYYEQYF	TGCGCCAGCAGTGACCCCATCGGTTACTACGAGCAGTACTTC
TRBV7-8	NA	TRBJ2-3	NA	CASSQVATAEDTQYF	TGTGCCAGCAGCCAAGTTGCCACGGCGGAAGATACGCAGTATTTT
TRBV29-1	once	TRBJ1-2	TRBD1	CSVGTDYGYTF	TGCAGCGTCGGGACAGACTATGGCTACACCTTC
TRBV6-1	NA	TRBJ2-1	TRBD2	CASSVRVVGGEYNEQFF	TGTGCCAGCAGTGTGCGCGTCGTCGGGGGGGAGTACAATGAGCAGTTCTTC
TRBV9	NA	TRBJ2-2	NA	CASSVGQTGELFF	TGTGCCAGCAGCGTAGGGCAGACCGGGGAGCTGTTTTTT
TRBV27	few	TRBJ2-7	TRBD2	CASSWSGATSYEQYF	TGTGCCAGCAGTTGGAGCGGGGCGACCTCCTACGAGCAGTACTTC
TRBV12-5	NA	TRBJ1-4	NA	CASGLVFSGFQDEKLFF	TGTGCTAGTGGTTTGGTCTTTTCAGGGTTCCAAGATGAAAAACTGTTTTTT
TRBV7-2	NA	TRBJ1-2	NA	CASSLRQNNYGYTF	TGTGCCAGCAGCTTACGACAGAATAACTATGGCTACACCTTC
TRBV5-5	NA	TRBJ2-1	NA	CASSPGTPPSNEQFF	TGTGCCAGCAGCCCAGGGACACCCCCCTCAAATGAGCAGTTCTTC
TRBV19	NA	TRBJ1-5	NA	CASSIDVTRAQHF	TGTGCCAGTAGTATTGATGTTACTCGGGCCCAGCATTTT
TRBV3-1/TRBV3-2	few	TRBJ1-6	NA	CASSQVLSSSYNSPLHF	TGTGCCAGCAGCCAAGTCCTTTCCAGCTCCTATAATTCACCCCTCCACTTT
TRBV5-5	NA	TRBJ1-2	TRBD1	CASSLGQGRNYGYTF	TGTGCCAGCAGCTTAGGACAGGGCAGGAACTATGGCTACACCTTC
TRBV7-2	NA	TRBJ2-1	NA	CASSLDNRVNEQFF	TGTGCCAGCAGCTTAGATAATAGAGTTAATGAGCAGTTCTTC
TRBV5-1	once	TRBJ1-2	NA	CASSLGPTGGGYTF	TGCGCCAGCAGCCTGGGACCGACGGGGGGTGGCTACACCTTC
TRBV11-2	NA	TRBJ2-1	TRBD1	CASSRQGNEQFF	TGTGCCAGCAGCAGACAGGGGAATGAGCAGTTCTTC
TRBV5-4	NA	TRBJ1-6	NA	CASSPTGTTPASPLHF	TGTGCCAGCAGCCCAACCGGGACAACCCCAGCTTCACCCCTCCACTTT
TRBV6-5	once	TRBJ1-2	NA	CASSRDMANYGYTF	TGTGCCAGCAGCCGGGACATGGCGAACTATGGCTACACCTTC
TRBV29-1	NA	TRBJ2-7	TRBD1	CSVPRTGSEQYF	TGCAGCGTTCCAAGGACAGGGTCCGAGCAGTACTTC
TRBV10-1	NA	TRBJ2-1	NA	CASSGGSNEQFF	TGCGCCAGCAGTGGAGGGTCGAATGAGCAGTTCTTC
TRBV7-9	many	TRBJ1-2	TRBD1	CASSPRQGGGYTF	TGTGCCAGCAGCCCTCGACAGGGCGGCGGCTACACCTTC
TRBV10-3	once	TRBJ1-1	TRBD1	CATGTGGSYTEAFF	TGTGCCACCGGGACAGGGGGTTCGTACACTGAAGCTTTCTTT
TRBV9	NA	TRBJ1-6	NA	CASSVGGENSPLHF	TGTGCCAGCAGCGTTGGAGGGGAGAATTCACCCCTCCACTTT
TRBV5-1	few	TRBJ1-2	TRBD1	CASSLMNRGANYGYTF	TGCGCCAGCAGCTTAATGAACAGGGGAGCTAACTATGGCTACACCTTC
TRBV6-5	NA	TRBJ1-6	TRBD1	CASSNDRGANSPLHF	TGTGCCAGCAGTAATGACAGGGGTGCCAATTCACCCCTCCACTTT
TRBV5-1	NA	TRBJ1-4	NA	CASSLARGGEKLFF	TGCGCCAGCAGCTTGGCCAGGGGCGGCGAAAAACTGTTTTTT
TRBV7-2	NA	TRBJ1-3	NA	CASSLAAGAGNTIYF	TGTGCCAGCAGCTTAGCGGCAGGGGCTGGAAACACCATATATTTT
TRBV5-4	NA	TRBJ1-6	NA	CASSFPGTNNSPLHF	TGTGCCAGCAGCTTTCCCGGGACAAATAATTCACCCCTCCACTTT
TRBV30	NA	TRBJ1-5	NA	CAWSVIGGNQPQHF	TGTGCCTGGAGTGTGATTGGGGGGAATCAGCCCCAGCATTTT
TRBV6-2/TRBV6-3	NA	TRBJ1-5	TRBD1	CASSYEGQGLQNQPQHF	TGTGCCAGCAGTTACGAAGGACAGGGATTACAAAATCAGCCCCAGCATTTT
TRBV27	NA	TRBJ2-3	TRBD2	CASSLSLAGWVTDTQYF	TGTGCCAGCAGTTTATCTCTAGCGGGGTGGGTCACAGATACGCAGTATTTT
TRBV12-3/TRBV12-4	NA	TRBJ2-1	NA	CASIGGAGEQFF	TGTGCCAGCATTGGGGGGGCCGGGGAGCAGTTCTTC